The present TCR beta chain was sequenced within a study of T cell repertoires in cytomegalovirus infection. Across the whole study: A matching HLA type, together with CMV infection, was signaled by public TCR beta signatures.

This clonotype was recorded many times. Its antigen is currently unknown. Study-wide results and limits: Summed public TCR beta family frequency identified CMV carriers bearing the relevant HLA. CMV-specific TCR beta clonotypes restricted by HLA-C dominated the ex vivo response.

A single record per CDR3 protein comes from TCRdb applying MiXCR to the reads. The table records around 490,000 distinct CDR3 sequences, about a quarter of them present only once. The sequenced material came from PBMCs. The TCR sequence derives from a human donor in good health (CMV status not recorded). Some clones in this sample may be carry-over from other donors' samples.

The CDR3 loop is CASSLQLAGGSEQYV. In nucleotides, the CDR3 is TGTGCCAGCAGCTTGCAACTAGCGGGAGGGTCGGAGCAGTACGTC. The chain links TRBV7-2 to TRBJ2-7; the match to TRBD2 covers 13 bases. Per the germline V gene, CDR1 is SGHTA and CDR2 is FQGNSA. Germline trimming cut 3 bases from V and 7 bases from J; bases unmatched to any gene: 6. This CDR3 is 15 amino acids long.